One and the same sample provided the 19 T cell receptor beta chains below, sequenced in a study of T cell responses to AZD1222 COVID-19 vaccine. Only in-frame clones appear in the TCRdb table, and some are missing; sequencing was by immunoSEQ multiplex PCR. The sample gives under 150,000 clones, about 90% of which show up once; roughly 10% is in the top ten. The input for sequencing was peripheral blood, taken 28 days after the second AZD1222 dose. The receptors stem from an adult who received the AZD1222 COVID-19 vaccine.

This rearrangement joins TRBV29-1 to TRBJ2-1, with D possibly matching TRBD2 (6 bases). V was clipped by 5 bases and J by 2 bases, with 10 bases between them. Germline CDR1 is SQVTM and CDR2 is ANQGSEA. The CDR3 is made up of 13 amino acids. The CDR3 reads CSVLLAAYNEQFF. The DNA for the CDR3 is TGCAGCGTTCTTTTAGCGGCCTACAATGAGCAGTTCTTC.

The V gene is TRBV25-1, the J gene TRBJ2-7; maybe TRBD2 (5 bases). The CDR3 length is 12 residues. V dropped 1 base and J dropped 7 bases, with 8 bases sitting between them. Per germline, CDR1 MGHDK and CDR2 SYGVNS. The CDR3 DNA reads TGTGCCAGCAGTGAATTAGGGAGAGAGCAGTACTTC. Translation: CASSELGREQYF.

The J gene is TRBJ1-2, the V gene TRBV9; D is uncertain. CDR3 size: 15 residues. Trimming shortened V by 2 bases and J by 4 bases, and 15 bases separated the two germline ends. Germline V gene data show CDR1 as SGDLS and CDR2 as YYNGEE. CDR3 region: CASSVEARVIYGYTF. The CDR3 DNA follows: TGTGCCAGCAGCGTCGAGGCTCGGGTTATCTATGGCTACACCTTC.

The chain is built from TRBV7-8 and TRBJ1-3, with 8 nucleotides matching TRBD1. In germline, CDR1 is SGHVS, CDR2 FQNEAQ. V lost 5 bases to trimming and J lost 4 bases; unmatched junction nucleotides: 10. The CDR3 is made up of 16 amino acids. The CDR3 DNA is TGTGCCAGCAGCCCAATCAGGACAGGGTACGGAAACACCATATATTTT. This codes for CASSPIRTGYGNTIYF.

The genes are TRBV7-9 and TRBJ1-1; 7 nucleotides match TRBD1. This CDR3 is 15 amino acids long. Germline values: CDR1 SEHNR, CDR2 FQNEAQ (reference sequence). The trim removed 2 bases at V and 3 bases at J, leaving 6 bases unmatched. The CDR3 coding sequence is TGTGCCAGCAGCTTATTACAGGGGAGGGACACTGAAGCTTTCTTT. It yields the protein CASSLLQGRDTEAFF.

The chain employs TRBV10-1 and TRBJ2-3, with 7 bases identical to TRBD2. V lost 2 bases, J lost 6 bases, and 8 bases stayed unmatched. CDR1 is WNHNN, CDR2 SYGVQD, per germline (reference sequence). This CDR3 spans 15 amino acids. The CDR3 DNA reads as TGCGCCAGCAGTGAGCGTTCTAGCGGCAGGGATACGCAGTATTTT. Its translation: CASSERSSGRDTQYF.

The chain uses TRBV28 and TRBJ1-1; 10 positions match TRBD1. CDR3 length equals 14 residues. Germline values: CDR1 MDHEN, CDR2 SYDVKM. J gave up 4 bases and V 6 bases, and 5 bases lay outside the gene matches. CDR3 bases: TGTGCCAGCAGCTGGGGGACAGGGGCCACTGAAGCTTTCTTT. Translating it yields CASSWGTGATEAFF.

The chain combines TRBV28 with TRBJ2-1, with D maybe TRBD2 (6 bases). The CDR3 covers 15 residues. Germline CDR1 reads MDHEN; CDR2 reads SYDVKM. Trimming left V 7 bases short and J 3 bases short, with 16 bases between. The CDR3 DNA follows: TGTGCCAGCACCGATAGGACGGGGGACTACAATGAGCAGTTCTTC. Its translation: CASTDRTGDYNEQFF.

The chain employs TRBV7-9 and TRBJ2-7, with 7 positions matching TRBD1. The CDR3 is made up of 17 amino acids. J was trimmed by 5 bases and V by 6 bases; bases with no gene match: 19. Per germline, CDR1 SEHNR and CDR2 FQNEAQ (reference sequence). Here the CDR3 reads CASRPRRGDREMDEQYF. In DNA form, the CDR3 reads TGTGCCAGCAGGCCGCGGCGAGGAGACAGGGAAATGGACGAGCAGTACTTC.

This clone occurred a few times. The V gene is TRBV5-6, the J gene TRBJ1-5; 7 bases line up with TRBD1. The germline CDR1 and CDR2 sequences are SGHDT and YYEEEE. V was clipped by 0 bases and J by 4 bases; unmatched bases: 7. The CDR3 contains 16 residues. The CDR3 loop is CASSLEQGHANQPQHF. DNA of the CDR3: TGTGCCAGCAGCTTGGAACAGGGGCACGCGAATCAGCCCCAGCATTTT.

The chain links TRBV7-9 to TRBJ2-7; weak D call: TRBD1 (5 bases). The ends were cut back, 2 bases at V and 3 bases at J, with 14 bases in the middle. In germline, CDR1 is SEHNR, CDR2 FQNEAQ (reference sequence). This CDR3 has 15 residues. The CDR3: CASSLIFKGYYEQYV. CDR3 coding DNA: TGTGCCAGCAGCTTAATCTTTAAGGGGTACTACGAGCAGTACGTC.

This chain links TRBV3-1 (or the pseudogene TRBV3-2) with TRBJ1-1; D may be TRBD1 (6 bases). CDR1 and CDR2 from the germline V gene are LGHDT and YNNKEL (reference sequence). The length of the CDR3 is 15 residues. The V and J ends lost 2 bases and 3 bases respectively, with 13 bases between them. Here the CDR3 DNA reads TGTGCCAGCAGCCAATTCACAGGGTGGGACACTGAAGCTTTCTTT. Translating gives CASSQFTGWDTEAFF.

V and J are TRBV7-8 and TRBJ1-2, with D hard to call. V was clipped by 5 bases and J by 4 bases, with 17 bases between them. The CDR3 has 15 residues. Germline V gene lookup returns CDR1 SGHVS and CDR2 FQNEAQ. The DNA for the CDR3 is TGTGCCAGCAGCCCCGAACGTTCCGCGATCTATGGCTACACCTTC. It yields the protein CASSPERSAIYGYTF.

This clone was observed a single time. V is TRBV7-9 and J is TRBJ1-1; TRBD1 matches 10 bases. The V gene's germline CDR1 is SEHNR and CDR2 FQNEAQ (reference sequence). Trimming at V came to 7 bases and at J to 11 bases, leaving 13 bases not matched to a gene. CDR3 length equals 14 residues. The CDR3 nucleotides read TGTGCCAGCATTCCCGGGACAGGGGAATTTTCGGCTTTCTTT. Its protein is CASIPGTGEFSAFF.

The chain combines TRBV24-1 with TRBJ2-7, with 9 bases lining up with TRBD1. The junction had 3 bases not matched to a gene; V was cut back by 0 bases and J by 1 base. There are 16 residues in the CDR3. The germline V gene has CDR1 KGHDR and CDR2 SFDVKD. The DNA for the CDR3 is TGTGCCACCAGTGATTTGCGGACAGGGGTATCCTACGAGCAGTACGTC. Its protein is CATSDLRTGVSYEQYV.

CDR3 loop: CASSLELTNAQYF. CDR3 bases: TGTGCCAGCAGCTTAGAGCTCACGAATGCGCAGTATTTT. This chain connects TRBV7-2 to TRBJ2-3, with D unresolved. The CDR3 spans 13 residues. V lost 1 base to trimming and J lost 10 bases, with 12 bases between them. Germline values: CDR1 SGHTA, CDR2 FQGNSA.

The rearrangement links TRBV6-6 to TRBJ1-1, with D uncertain. Germline CDR1 is MNHNY and CDR2 is SVGAGI (reference sequence). The CDR3 extends over 16 amino acids. The ends were cut back, 7 bases at V and 4 bases at J, with 22 bases in the middle. This CDR3 reads CASTHPRPRGSTEAFF. The CDR3 coding sequence is TGTGCCAGCACTCACCCCCGGCCGCGGGGATCCACTGAAGCTTTCTTT.

The chain recombines TRBV7-8 with TRBJ1-4; D remains ambiguous. This CDR3 is built from 17 residues. In germline, CDR1 is SGHVS, CDR2 FQNEAQ. V lost 1 base to trimming and J lost 7 bases, with 19 bases between them. Here the CDR3 DNA reads TGTGCCAGCAGCTTAGAAAGGCTCGGACTGTCGGCTGAAAAACTGTTTTTT. Amino acids: CASSLERLGLSAEKLFF.

This chain connects TRBV29-1 to TRBJ1-1; weak D call: TRBD1 (5 bases). Germline loops: CDR1 SQVTM, CDR2 ANQGSEA. V was trimmed by 3 bases and J by 1 base, leaving 9 bases between them. The CDR3 sequence is 13 residues long. For the CDR3, the DNA is TGCAGCGTTGACAGGGTCGAGAACACTGAAGCTTTCTTT. This encodes CSVDRVENTEAFF. The full variable domain, in which reference TRBV29-1 and TRBJ1-1 provide the parts outside the CDR3, is SAVISQKPSRDICQRGTSLTIQCQVDSQVTMMFWYRQQPGQSLTLIATANQGSEATYESGFVIDKFPISRPNLTFSTLTVSNMSPEDSSIYLCSVDRVENTEAFFGQGTRLTVV.